This TCR beta chain was sequenced in a study of beta chain features in type 1 diabetes. The entirety of the isolated RNA underwent reverse transcription, so expressed TCRB transcripts were sequenced. Method: immunoSEQ multiplex PCR; TCRdb's copy keeps in-frame clones and lacks some. The table records 300,000 to 450,000 clones, around 12% of them present only once. Germline V CDR1 and CDR2: GTSNPN, SVGIG (reference sequence). This CDR3 is 14 amino acids long. Trimming took 4 bases from V and 0 from J; bases not matched to a gene: 3. There are a few counts of this clone. V usage is TRBV30 and J usage is TRBJ2-7, with 10 bases that match TRBD1. This receptor was taken from a young man in good health. The specimen sequenced was naive CD4+ T cells from blood. DNA for the CDR3: TGTGCCTGGATCGGGGACAGGGGCTCCTACGAGCAGTACTTC. This translates into CAWIGDRGSYEQYF.